The 26 T cell receptor beta chains below were found in one sample sequenced in a study of identical twins. TCRdb reprocessed the 5' RACE reads with MiXCR, giving one entry per CDR3 protein. This table has over 15,000 distinct CDR3 sequences, roughly 71% appearing once. Sequencing used memory (CD45RO+) T cells sorted from blood. Every receptor here comes from a woman in her late teens or twenties in good health. This table probably holds off-target reads from a library built for another chain.

The rearrangement links TRBV18 to TRBJ2-2, with D possibly TRBD1 on 6 matching bases. Germline-derived CDR1 and CDR2 are KGHSH and LQKENI. The CDR3 contains 14 residues. Trimming left V 6 bases short and J 4 bases short, with 12 bases between. CDR3: CASSGTLLTGELFF. CDR3 DNA: TGTGCCAGCTCCGGGACACTGCTCACCGGGGAGCTGTTTTTT.

The rearrangement links TRBV24-1 to TRBJ2-3; D remains unclear. The CDR3 is made up of 11 amino acids. The V gene's germline CDR1 is KGHDR and CDR2 SFDVKD. V was shortened by 7 bases and J by 6 bases, with 7 bases between the two germline ends. The CDR3 DNA sequence: TGTGCCACCAGCTCTAGGGATACGCAGTATTTT. Translating gives CATSSRDTQYF.

The CDR3 sequence: CASRPTSGRSPVDTQYF. In nucleotides, the CDR3 is TGTGCCAGCAGACCGACTAGCGGGAGATCTCCGGTAGATACGCAGTATTTT. V usage is TRBV6-2 or TRBV6-3 and J usage is TRBJ2-3, with 12 positions matching TRBD2. This CDR3 is 17 amino acids long. The germline V gene encodes CDR1 MNHEY and CDR2 SVGEGT. V trimming: 6 bases; J trimming: 5 bases; junction bases outside the gene matches: 12.

This clonotype came up a few times. The rearrangement uses TRBV7-9 and TRBJ1-4, with unresolved D. CDR1 is SEHNR, CDR2 FQNEAQ, per germline (reference sequence). This CDR3 has 12 residues. Trimming removed 0 bases from V and 7 bases from J, with 3 bases in between. CDR3 region: CASSLAREKLFF. As DNA, the CDR3 is TGTGCCAGCAGCTTAGCGCGTGAAAAACTGTTTTTT.

This clonotype has a single count. The chain has TRBV13 and TRBJ2-3, with D perhaps TRBD1 (6 bases). Germline V CDR1 and CDR2: PRHDT, FYEKMQ (reference sequence). The CDR3 runs 15 residues. V gave up 0 bases and J gave up 4 bases, with 11 bases separating them. As DNA, the CDR3 is TGTGCCAGCAGCTTAGGACAGGGCATTGCAGATACGCAGTATTTT. It is translated as CASSLGQGIADTQYF.

The chain has TRBV7-2 and TRBJ2-3; D is undetermined. Germline CDR1 is SGHTA and CDR2 is FQGNSA. V was shortened by 5 bases and J by 3 bases, with 12 bases between the two germline ends. The length of the CDR3 is 14 residues. CDR3 bases: TGTGCCAGCAGCCTACTGCCGTCAACAGATACGCAGTATTTT. This codes for CASSLLPSTDTQYF. Looking up the rest from reference TRBV7-2 and TRBJ2-3 gives the full variable domain: GAGVSQSPSNKVTEKGKDVELRCDPISGHTALYWYRQSLGQGLEFLIYFQGNSAPDKSGLPSDRFSAERTGGSVSTLTIQRTQQEDSAVYLCASSLLPSTDTQYFGPGTRLTVL.

The gene calls are TRBV29-1 and TRBJ2-6; 8 bases align to TRBD1. Germline lookup yields CDR1 SQVTM and CDR2 ANQGSEA. Trimming cost V 7 bases and J 0 bases; bases outside gene matches: 5. The CDR3 covers 15 residues. The CDR3 DNA reads as TGCAGCGCCGGACAGGGACGCTCTGGGGCCAACGTCCTGACTTTC. Encoded protein: CSAGQGRSGANVLTF.

This clonotype was observed a few times. V gene TRBV7-2 combines with J gene TRBJ2-2, with TRBD1 as a possible D gene (5 bases). The CDR3 spans 14 residues. Germline V gene sequence: CDR1 SGHTA, CDR2 FQGNSA. V was shortened by 0 bases and J by 7 bases, with 9 bases between the two germline ends. The CDR3 DNA reads as TGTGCCAGCAGCTTAGCCCAGGGCGGCGGGGAGCTGTTTTTT. Amino acid sequence: CASSLAQGGGELFF. Full variable domain (remainder filled in from reference TRBV7-2 and TRBJ2-2): GAGVSQSPSNKVTEKGKDVELRCDPISGHTALYWYRQSLGQGLEFLIYFQGNSAPDKSGLPSDRFSAERTGGSVSTLTIQRTQQEDSAVYLCASSLAQGGGELFFGEGSRLTVL.

The count of this clonotype is one. The V gene is TRBV7-2, the J gene TRBJ2-7; D remains ambiguous. Germline V gene data show CDR1 as SGHTA and CDR2 as FQGNSA. This CDR3 has 11 residues. V lost 2 bases and J 6 bases, leaving 5 bases between the germline ends. The CDR3 loop is CASSLSTEQYF. The DNA for the CDR3 is TGTGCCAGCAGCTTATCCACCGAGCAGTACTTC.

The V call is TRBV18, the J call TRBJ2-1; TRBD2 matches 12 bases. Germline CDR1 KGHSH, CDR2 LQKENI. V lost 5 bases, J lost 10 bases, and 3 bases stayed unmatched. The CDR3 length is 13 residues. CDR3 bases: TGTGCCAGCTCAGCCGGGACTAGCGGGGAGCAGTTCTTC. It yields the protein CASSAGTSGEQFF.

To note about this clonotype: The conserved phenylalanine or tryptophan is not found at the CDR3 terminus, so this likely reflects a read error. The genes are TRBV29-1 and TRBJ2-1, with 7 bases identical to TRBD2. The trim removed 4 bases at V and 4 bases at J, leaving 4 bases unmatched. CDR1 and CDR2 from the germline V gene are SQVTM and ANQGSEA. The length of the CDR3 is 13 residues. Here the CDR3 reads CSVVRERYNEQFL. CDR3 DNA: TGCAGCGTTGTGCGGGAGAGGTACAATGAGCAGTTCTTA.

Here the CDR3 reads CASSPGQGTSGSADTQYF. CDR3 DNA sequence: TGCGCCAGCAGCCCGGGACAGGGTACTAGCGGTAGTGCGGATACGCAGTATTTT. This chain uses TRBV4-3 with TRBJ2-3; weak D call: TRBD1 (9 bases). The CDR3 contains 18 residues. Germline loops: CDR1 LGHNA, CDR2 YSLEER. Trimming took off 4 bases at V and 6 bases at J, with 26 bases between the two ends.

The chain employs TRBV12-3 or TRBV12-4 and TRBJ2-3; D perhaps matches TRBD1 (5 bases). The CDR3 sequence is 12 residues long. Trimming stripped 2 bases from V and 10 bases from J, with 10 bases between. The CDR3 here is CASSLKQQAQYF. The CDR3 DNA is TGTGCCAGCAGTTTAAAGCAACAGGCGCAGTATTTT.

The V gene is TRBV10-3, the J gene TRBJ1-4, with 11 bases aligning to TRBD1. Germline V gene data show CDR1 as ENHRY and CDR2 as SYGVKD. The ends lost 10 bases at V and 8 bases at J; junction bases unmatched: 12. The CDR3 length is 15 residues. The CDR3 protein is CATKAAGTGGEKLFF. CDR3 in DNA: TGTGCCACCAAGGCAGCCGGGACAGGGGGAGAAAAACTGTTTTTT.

This clonotype appeared a few times. This chain joins TRBV20-1 and TRBJ2-1, with TRBD2 matching over 9 bases. The CDR3 is made up of 14 amino acids. Germline CDR1 reads DFQATT; CDR2 reads SNEGSKA (reference sequence). J was trimmed by 7 bases and V by 1 base; bases with no gene match: 5. The CDR3 sequence: CSARAASGTNEQFF. The CDR3 region has the DNA TGCAGTGCTAGAGCGGCTAGCGGGACGAATGAGCAGTTCTTC.

This sequence joins TRBV6-5 and TRBJ2-5; D not certain. The ends were cut back, 1 base at V and 2 bases at J, with 5 bases in the middle. The germline gives CDR1 MNHEY, CDR2 SVGAGI. CDR3 size: 13 residues. The CDR3 spells CASSYLGQETQYF. The CDR3 DNA follows: TGTGCCAGCAGTTACTTGGGGCAAGAGACCCAGTACTTC.

The rearrangement joins TRBV13 to TRBJ2-3; 12 nucleotides align to TRBD2. Germline V CDR1 and CDR2: PRHDT, FYEKMQ (reference sequence). V lost 5 bases and J lost 0; bases outside the gene matches: 6. CDR3 length equals 17 residues. The CDR3 protein is CASSRFGTSGSTDTQYF. The CDR3, as DNA: TGTGCCAGCAGCCGGTTCGGGACTAGCGGGAGCACAGATACGCAGTATTTT.

The J gene is TRBJ1-2, the V gene TRBV5-5; D is undetermined. CDR3 length: 14 amino acids. Trimming removed 2 bases from V and 0 bases from J, with 8 bases in between. Germline V gene sequence: CDR1 SGHKS, CDR2 YYEKEE (reference sequence). CDR3 residues: CASSFGFPNYGYTF. The CDR3, as DNA: TGTGCCAGCAGCTTCGGCTTTCCTAACTATGGCTACACCTTC.

V and J are TRBV6-2 or TRBV6-3 and TRBJ2-1; the D is unclear. V lost 6 bases, J lost 9 bases, and 15 bases lay in between. The germline CDR1 and CDR2 sequences are MNHEY and SVGEGT. The CDR3 consists of 13 residues. In DNA, the CDR3 is TGTGCCAGCAGCCCTATCCCCCCCTCTGAGCAGTTCTTC. Amino acids: CASSPIPPSEQFF.

CDR3 coding DNA: TGCAGTGCTCCTGGACCGCTAGAAGCTTTCTTT. It yields the protein CSAPGPLEAFF. The chain is built from TRBV20-1 and TRBJ1-1; D call uncertain. Germline values: CDR1 DFQATT, CDR2 SNEGSKA (reference sequence). Trimming cost V 5 bases and J 8 bases, with 12 bases left between them. There are 11 residues in the CDR3.

The chain joins TRBV6-1 to TRBJ1-1; tentative D call: TRBD1 (6 bases). CDR3 size: 12 residues. Germline V gene lookup returns CDR1 MNHNS and CDR2 SASEGT. Trimming took off 4 bases at V and 5 bases at J, with 8 bases between the two ends. CDR3 loop: CASSAQGTEAFF. CDR3 sequence (DNA): TGTGCCAGCAGTGCGCAGGGGACTGAAGCTTTCTTT.

V gene TRBV20-1 combines with J gene TRBJ2-3; D is unresolved. Trimming pared 5 bases from V and 4 bases from J, leaving 19 bases between. The CDR3 contains 15 residues. The V gene's germline CDR1 is DFQATT and CDR2 SNEGSKA (reference sequence). CDR3 nucleotide sequence: TGCAGTGCTCCCCGTACTCGGGTTGGGCCAGATACGCAGTATTTT. This gives the protein CSAPRTRVGPDTQYF.

CDR3 DNA: TGTGCCAGCAGCCCCGGACAGGTGGAGACCCAGTACTTC. Encoded protein: CASSPGQVETQYF. This chain links TRBV12-3 or TRBV12-4 with TRBJ2-5; 7 bases are a match to TRBD1. Trimming at V came to 6 bases and at J to 5 bases, leaving 6 bases not matched to a gene. CDR3 length equals 13 residues.

The rearrangement links TRBV2 to TRBJ2-1; TRBD1 agrees at 10 bases. The germline CDR1 and CDR2 sequences are SNHLY and FYNNEI. V lost 6 bases, J lost 7 bases, and 18 bases stayed unmatched. This CDR3 is 18 amino acids long. CDR3 nucleotides: TGTGCCAGCAGGATCACCCTCACGCCGGGACAGGGGAGGAATGAGCAGTTCTTC. Protein product: CASRITLTPGQGRNEQFF.

The genes are TRBV19 and TRBJ2-2; the D gene is possibly TRBD1 (6 bases). The length of the CDR3 is 16 residues. CDR1 is LNHDA and CDR2 is SQIVND in the germline V gene (reference sequence). Trimming stripped 3 bases from V and 4 bases from J, with 15 bases between. This CDR3 reads CASSMRRQVITGELFF. The DNA of the CDR3 is TGTGCCAGTAGTATGAGGCGACAGGTTATCACCGGGGAGCTGTTTTTT.

The gene calls are TRBV12-3 or TRBV12-4 and TRBJ2-7; 9 bases match TRBD1. The CDR3 has 14 residues. V trimming: 6 bases; J trimming: 5 bases; junction bases outside the gene matches: 8. As DNA, the CDR3 is TGTGCCAGCAGCCCGGGACAGGGCCCCCACGAGCAGTACTTC. Its translation is CASSPGQGPHEQYF.